This T cell receptor beta chain derives from a study of T cells after yellow fever vaccination. Study conclusions and caveats: Reappearance after the booster was observed for most primary-vaccination clones (roughly 97% CD4, less than 90% CD8). A minor fraction of clonotypes spanned both CD4 and CD8 compartments. One caveat is that FACS-sorted repertoires could contain abundant clonotypes contaminating from the bulk population.

The CDR3 length is 14 residues. The V and J ends lost 5 bases and 6 bases, in that order; junction bases with no gene match: 6. Per the germline V gene, CDR1 is DFQATT and CDR2 is SNEGSKA (reference sequence). This clonotype was recorded many times. Its matching antigen is unknown. Template switching with 5'RACE generated the TCR cDNA and added a universal primer site and UMIs. MiXCR, run by TCRdb on the 5' RACE reads, gives a single entry per CDR3 protein. The sample has about 550,000 distinct CDR3 sequences; about 19% are singletons. This clonotype originated in a man aged 25 to 40 who received the YFV17D yellow fever vaccine. The sample was PBMCs, taken 15 days after the yellow fever booster vaccination. The chain recombines TRBV20-1 with TRBJ2-1; 11 bases match TRBD2. DNA for the CDR3: TGCAGTGCTCCACTAGCGGGAGCTGGCAATGAGCAGTTCTTC. Translated, it gives CSAPLAGAGNEQFF.